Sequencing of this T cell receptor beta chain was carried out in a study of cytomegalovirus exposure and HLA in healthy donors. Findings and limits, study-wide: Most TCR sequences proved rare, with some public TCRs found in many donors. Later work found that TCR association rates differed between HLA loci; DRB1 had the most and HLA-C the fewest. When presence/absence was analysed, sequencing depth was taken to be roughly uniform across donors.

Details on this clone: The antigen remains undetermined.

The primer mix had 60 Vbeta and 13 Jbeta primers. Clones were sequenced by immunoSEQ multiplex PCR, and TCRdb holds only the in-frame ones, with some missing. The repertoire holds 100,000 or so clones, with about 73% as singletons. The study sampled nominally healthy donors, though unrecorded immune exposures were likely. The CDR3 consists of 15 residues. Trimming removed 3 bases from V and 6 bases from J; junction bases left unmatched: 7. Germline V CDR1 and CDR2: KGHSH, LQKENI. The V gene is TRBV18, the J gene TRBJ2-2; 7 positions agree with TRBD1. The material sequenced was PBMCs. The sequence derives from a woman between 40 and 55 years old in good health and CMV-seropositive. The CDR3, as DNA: TGTGCCAGCTCACCCACGGCTCAGGGGGCCGGGGAGCTGTTTTTT. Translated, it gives CASSPTAQGAGELFF.